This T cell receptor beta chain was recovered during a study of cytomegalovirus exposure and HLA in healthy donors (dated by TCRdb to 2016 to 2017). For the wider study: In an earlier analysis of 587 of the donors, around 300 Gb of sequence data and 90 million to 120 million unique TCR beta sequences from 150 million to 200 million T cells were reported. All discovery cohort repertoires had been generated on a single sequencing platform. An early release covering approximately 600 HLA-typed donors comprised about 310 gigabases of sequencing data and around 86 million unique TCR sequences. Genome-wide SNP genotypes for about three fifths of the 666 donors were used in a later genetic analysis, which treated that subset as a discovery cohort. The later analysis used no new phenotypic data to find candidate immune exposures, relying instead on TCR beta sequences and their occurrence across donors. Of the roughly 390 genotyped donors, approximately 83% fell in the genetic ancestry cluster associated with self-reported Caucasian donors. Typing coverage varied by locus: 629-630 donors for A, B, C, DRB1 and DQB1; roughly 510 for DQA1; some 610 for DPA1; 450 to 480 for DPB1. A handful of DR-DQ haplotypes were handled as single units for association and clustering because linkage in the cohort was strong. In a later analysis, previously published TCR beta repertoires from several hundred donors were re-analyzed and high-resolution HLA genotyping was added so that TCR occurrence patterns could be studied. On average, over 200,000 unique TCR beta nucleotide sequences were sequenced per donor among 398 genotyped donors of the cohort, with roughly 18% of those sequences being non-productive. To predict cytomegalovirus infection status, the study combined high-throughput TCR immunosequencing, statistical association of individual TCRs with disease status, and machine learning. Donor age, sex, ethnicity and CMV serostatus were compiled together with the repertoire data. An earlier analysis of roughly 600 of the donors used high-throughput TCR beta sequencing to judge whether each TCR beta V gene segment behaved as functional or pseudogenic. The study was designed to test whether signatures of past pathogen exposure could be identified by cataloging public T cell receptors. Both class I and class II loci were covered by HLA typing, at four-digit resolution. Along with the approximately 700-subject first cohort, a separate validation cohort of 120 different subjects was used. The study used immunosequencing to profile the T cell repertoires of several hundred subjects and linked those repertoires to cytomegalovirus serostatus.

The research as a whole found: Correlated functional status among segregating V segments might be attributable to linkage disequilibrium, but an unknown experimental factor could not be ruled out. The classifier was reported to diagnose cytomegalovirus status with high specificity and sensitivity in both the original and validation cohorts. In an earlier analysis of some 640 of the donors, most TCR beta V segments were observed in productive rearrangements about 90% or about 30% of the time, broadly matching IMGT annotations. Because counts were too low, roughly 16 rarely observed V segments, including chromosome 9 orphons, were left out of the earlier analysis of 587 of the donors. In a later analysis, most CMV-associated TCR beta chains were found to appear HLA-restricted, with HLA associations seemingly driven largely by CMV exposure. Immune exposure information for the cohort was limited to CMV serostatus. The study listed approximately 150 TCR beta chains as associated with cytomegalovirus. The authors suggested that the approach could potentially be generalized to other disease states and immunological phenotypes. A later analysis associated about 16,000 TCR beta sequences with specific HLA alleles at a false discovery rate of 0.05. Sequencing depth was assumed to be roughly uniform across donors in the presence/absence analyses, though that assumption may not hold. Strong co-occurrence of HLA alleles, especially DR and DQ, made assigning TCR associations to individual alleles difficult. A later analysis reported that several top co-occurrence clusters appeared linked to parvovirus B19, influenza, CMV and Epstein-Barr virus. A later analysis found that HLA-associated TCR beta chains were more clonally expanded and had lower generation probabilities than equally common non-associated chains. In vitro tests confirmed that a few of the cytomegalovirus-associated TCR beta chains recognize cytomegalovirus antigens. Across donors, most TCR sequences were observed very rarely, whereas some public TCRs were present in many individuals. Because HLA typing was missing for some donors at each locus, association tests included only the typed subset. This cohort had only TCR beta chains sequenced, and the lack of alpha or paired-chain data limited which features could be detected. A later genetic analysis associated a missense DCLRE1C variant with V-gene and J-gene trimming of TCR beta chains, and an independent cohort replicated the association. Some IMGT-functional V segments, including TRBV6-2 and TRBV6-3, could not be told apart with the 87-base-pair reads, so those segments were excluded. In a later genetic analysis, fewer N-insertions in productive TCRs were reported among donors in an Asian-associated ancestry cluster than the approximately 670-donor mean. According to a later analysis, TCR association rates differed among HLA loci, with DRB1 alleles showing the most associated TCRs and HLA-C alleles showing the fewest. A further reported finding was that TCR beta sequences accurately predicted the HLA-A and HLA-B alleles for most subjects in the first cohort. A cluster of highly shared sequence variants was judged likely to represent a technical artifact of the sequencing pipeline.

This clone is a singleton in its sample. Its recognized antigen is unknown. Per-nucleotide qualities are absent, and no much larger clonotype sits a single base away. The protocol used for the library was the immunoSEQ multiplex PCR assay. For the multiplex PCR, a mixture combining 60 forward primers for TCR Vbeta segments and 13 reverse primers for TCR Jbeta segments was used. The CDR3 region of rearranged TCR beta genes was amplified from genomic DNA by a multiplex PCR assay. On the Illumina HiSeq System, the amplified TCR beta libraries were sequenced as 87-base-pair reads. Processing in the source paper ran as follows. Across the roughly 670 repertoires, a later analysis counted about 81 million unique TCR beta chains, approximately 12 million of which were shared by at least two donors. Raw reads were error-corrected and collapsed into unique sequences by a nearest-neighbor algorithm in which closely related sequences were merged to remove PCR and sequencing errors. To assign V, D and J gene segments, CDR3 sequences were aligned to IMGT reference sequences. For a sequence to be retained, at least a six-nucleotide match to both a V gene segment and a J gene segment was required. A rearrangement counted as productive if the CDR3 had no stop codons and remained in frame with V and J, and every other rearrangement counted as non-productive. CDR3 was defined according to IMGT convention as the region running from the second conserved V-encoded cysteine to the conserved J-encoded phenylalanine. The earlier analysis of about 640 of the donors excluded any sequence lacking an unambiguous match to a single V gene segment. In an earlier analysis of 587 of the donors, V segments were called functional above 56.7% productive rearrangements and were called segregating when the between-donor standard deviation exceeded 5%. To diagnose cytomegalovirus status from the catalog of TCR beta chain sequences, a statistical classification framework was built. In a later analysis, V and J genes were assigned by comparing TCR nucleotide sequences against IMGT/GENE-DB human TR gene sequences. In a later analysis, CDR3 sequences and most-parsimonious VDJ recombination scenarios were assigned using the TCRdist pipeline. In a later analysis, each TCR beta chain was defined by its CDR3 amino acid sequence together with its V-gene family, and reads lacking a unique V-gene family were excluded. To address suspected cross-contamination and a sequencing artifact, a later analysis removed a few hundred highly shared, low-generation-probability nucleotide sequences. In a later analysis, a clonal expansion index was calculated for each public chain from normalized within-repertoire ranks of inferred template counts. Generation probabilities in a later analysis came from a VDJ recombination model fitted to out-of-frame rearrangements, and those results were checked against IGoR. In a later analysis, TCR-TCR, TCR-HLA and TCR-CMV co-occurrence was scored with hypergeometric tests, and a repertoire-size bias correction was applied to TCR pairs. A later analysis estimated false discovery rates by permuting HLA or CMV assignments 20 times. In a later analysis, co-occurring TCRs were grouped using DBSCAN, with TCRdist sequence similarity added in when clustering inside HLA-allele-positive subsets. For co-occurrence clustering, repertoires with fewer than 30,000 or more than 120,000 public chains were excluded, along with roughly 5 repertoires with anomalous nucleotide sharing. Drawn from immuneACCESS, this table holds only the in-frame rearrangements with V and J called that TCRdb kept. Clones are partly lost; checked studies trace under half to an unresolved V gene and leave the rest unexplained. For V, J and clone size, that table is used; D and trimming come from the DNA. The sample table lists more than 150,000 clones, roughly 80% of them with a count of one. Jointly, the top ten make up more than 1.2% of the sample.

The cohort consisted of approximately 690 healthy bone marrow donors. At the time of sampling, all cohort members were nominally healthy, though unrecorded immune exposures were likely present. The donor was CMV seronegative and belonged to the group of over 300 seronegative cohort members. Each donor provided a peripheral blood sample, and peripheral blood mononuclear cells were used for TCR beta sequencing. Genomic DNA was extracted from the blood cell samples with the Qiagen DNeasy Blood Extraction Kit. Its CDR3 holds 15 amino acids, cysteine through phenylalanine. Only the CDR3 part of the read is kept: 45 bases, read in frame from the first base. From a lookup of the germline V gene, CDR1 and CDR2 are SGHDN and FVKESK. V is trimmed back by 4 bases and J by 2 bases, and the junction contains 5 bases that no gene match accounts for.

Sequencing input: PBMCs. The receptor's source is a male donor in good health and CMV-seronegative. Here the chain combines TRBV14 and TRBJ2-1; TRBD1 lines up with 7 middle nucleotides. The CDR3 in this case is CASSPNDRAYNEQFF. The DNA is TGTGCCAGCAGCCCGAACGACAGGGCCTACAATGAGCAGTTCTTC.